The 32 T cell receptor beta chains presented below share a single source sample, sequenced in a study of post-analysis software for immune sequencing data. Whole-study results and caveats: The five TRBV segments detected at higher frequency in patients than in controls included TRBV5-6, TRBV5-1 and TRBV20-1.

Prepared TCR beta cDNA libraries contained unique molecular identifiers. TCRdb itself ran the PCR reads through MiXCR, one entry per CDR3 protein. The sample has 650,000 to 900,000 distinct CDR3 sequences; 46% are singletons. Their antigens remain unidentified. Sequenced material: blood. These receptors were taken from a girl aged 5-17 years with multiple sclerosis.

This clonotype was counted only a few times. V and J are TRBV11-3 and TRBJ1-2; 7 bases fit TRBD1. CDR1 is SGHNT, CDR2 YENEEA, per germline. V shed 5 bases, J shed 0 bases, and the junction held 9 bases outside the gene matches. The CDR3 extends over 16 amino acids. This chain's CDR3 is CASSPKQGTTNYGYTF. The CDR3 nucleotides are TGTGCCAGCAGCCCCAAACAGGGGACAACTAACTATGGCTACACCTTC.

There are a few counts of this clonotype. The CDR3 DNA follows: TGTGCCACAGCCCTAGCGGGAGTCCACGAGCAGTACTTC. Its protein product is CATALAGVHEQYF. This chain uses TRBV6-6 with TRBJ2-7; 10 positions agree with TRBD2. The V segment lost 10 bases and the J segment 5 bases; nucleotides outside the gene matches: 8. The CDR3 has 13 amino acids. Germline assignment: CDR1 MNHNY and CDR2 SVGAGI (reference sequence).

This chain connects TRBV20-1 to TRBJ2-7; 10 nucleotides agree with TRBD2. The CDR3 length is 16 residues. The V segment lost 0 bases and the J segment 5 bases; nucleotides outside the gene matches: 10. Germline CDR1 reads DFQATT; CDR2 reads SNEGSKA (reference sequence). The CDR3 spells CSARDIRIAGGDEQYF. The CDR3 region has the DNA TGCAGTGCTAGAGATATTCGAATAGCGGGAGGCGACGAGCAGTACTTC.

This clonotype was found a few times. The rearrangement uses TRBV28 and TRBJ1-5; D gene uncertain. V lost 5 bases and J 5 bases, leaving 19 bases between the germline ends. This CDR3 has 16 amino acids. Germline V gene lookup returns CDR1 MDHEN and CDR2 SYDVKM. Here the CDR3 DNA reads TGTGCCAGCAGTACAAAAAAGCATGTGGGCGATCAGCCCCAGCATTTT. This gives the protein CASSTKKHVGDQPQHF.

The chain carries TRBV6-5 and TRBJ2-4; D ambiguous. The DNA end lines up better with TRBJ2-7; the J call may be wrong. The CDR3 spans 13 residues. The germline V gene encodes CDR1 MNHEY and CDR2 SVGAGI. DNA for the CDR3: TGTGCCAGCAGTTACTCACCCTTTGCCGAGCAGTACTTC. The encoded protein is CASSYSPFAEQYF.

At least ten counts were recorded for this clonotype. The V and J genes are TRBV5-1 and TRBJ2-5, with TRBD1 matching over 7 bases. Losses at the gene ends were 6 bases for V and 1 base for J; bases not matched to a gene: 9. There are 15 residues in the CDR3. Germline V gives CDR1 SGHRS, CDR2 YFSETQ. In DNA, the CDR3 is TGCGCCAGCACTCTACCGGGACAGATCCAAGAGACCCAGTACTTC. It is translated as CASTLPGQIQETQYF. The full variable domain, with the rest looked up from reference TRBV5-1 and TRBJ2-5, is KAGVTQTPRYLIKTRGQQVTLSCSPISGHRSVSWYQQTPGQGLQFLFEYFSETQRNKGNFPGRFSGRQFSNSRSEMNVSTLELGDSALYLCASTLPGQIQETQYFGPGTRLLVL.

This rearrangement joins TRBV7-3 to TRBJ1-2; tentatively, D is TRBD1 (6 bases). The V gene's germline CDR1 is SGHTA and CDR2 FQGTGA. This CDR3 contains 14 residues. Trimming cost V 5 bases and J 3 bases, with 13 bases left between them. CDR3 DNA: TGTGCCAGCAGCGAGGGGGGCAGCGACTATGGCTACACCTTC. Translating it yields CASSEGGSDYGYTF.

This chain connects TRBV6-1 to TRBJ2-1, with 13 bases that match TRBD2. Germline CDR1 reads MNHNS; CDR2 reads SASEGT. This CDR3 has 17 amino acids. V was pared by 5 bases and J by 5 bases, with 9 bases of the junction left unmatched. In DNA, the CDR3 is TGTGCCAGCAGTAGACGACTAGCGGGAGGCCAGAACAATGAGCAGTTCTTC. Protein product: CASSRRLAGGQNNEQFF.

CDR3 amino acids: CASGRSLTDTQYF. CDR3 nucleotide sequence: TGTGCCAGCGGTCGCTCCCTCACAGATACGCAGTATTTT. The chain is built from TRBV28 and TRBJ2-3, with D unclear. CDR3 length: 13 amino acids. Germline V gene sequence: CDR1 MDHEN, CDR2 SYDVKM. V was trimmed by 8 bases and J by 2 bases, leaving 11 bases between them.

The chain couples TRBV4-3 to TRBJ1-1; D call uncertain. Trimming took off 0 bases at V and 9 bases at J, with 20 bases between the two ends. Germline assignment: CDR1 LGHNA and CDR2 YSLEER. This CDR3 has 16 residues. CDR3 DNA: TGCGCCAGCAGCCAAGACCCCGACCATACCCTAGGAAAAGCTTTCTTT. Amino acid sequence: CASSQDPDHTLGKAFF.

The chain combines TRBV4-2 with TRBJ2-2, with D maybe TRBD1 (5 bases). CDR1 and CDR2 from the germline V gene are LGHNA and YNFKEQ. V was shortened by 1 base and J by 5 bases, with 11 bases between the two germline ends. The CDR3 extends over 15 amino acids. CDR3 amino acids: CASSQGAGQTGELFF. The CDR3 DNA is TGTGCCAGCAGCCAAGGGGCAGGGCAGACCGGGGAGCTGTTTTTT.

This clonotype was counted only a few times. The rearrangement uses TRBV7-9 and TRBJ1-2; possibly TRBD1 for D (6 bases). The CDR3 length is 16 residues. Deletions cut 4 bases from V and 2 bases from J, with 17 bases between. The germline V gene encodes CDR1 SEHNR and CDR2 FQNEAQ (reference sequence). The CDR3 DNA sequence: TGTGCCAGCAGCTCAACAACCGGGACAAAGAACTATGGCTACACCTTC. Amino acids: CASSSTTGTKNYGYTF. Supplemented by reference TRBV7-9 and TRBJ1-2, the full variable domain reads DTGVSQNPRHKITKRGQNVTFRCDPISEHNRLYWYRQTLGQGPEFLTYFQNEAQLEKSRLLSDRFSAERPKGSFSTLEIQRTEQGDSAMYLCASSSTTGTKNYGYTFGSGTRLTVV.

This chain uses TRBV9 with TRBJ2-7; tentatively, D is TRBD1 (6 bases). V gave up 2 bases and J gave up 7 bases, with 10 bases separating them. CDR3 length equals 12 residues. Germline CDR1 reads SGDLS; CDR2 reads YYNGEE. The chain's CDR3 is CASSVTGGEQYF. The DNA for the CDR3 is TGTGCCAGCAGCGTGACAGGTGGAGAGCAGTACTTC. The full variable domain, completed using reference TRBV9 and TRBJ2-7, is DSGVTQTPKHLITATGQRVTLRCSPRSGDLSVYWYQQSLDQGLQFLIQYYNGEERAKGNILERFSAQQFPDLHSELNLSSLELGDSALYFCASSVTGGEQYFGPGTRLTVT.

J is TRBJ1-2 and V is TRBV3-1; no reliable D call. CDR3 length: 13 residues. The V gene's germline CDR1 is LGHDT and CDR2 YNNKEL (reference sequence). V lost 4 bases and J lost 2, with 8 bases in between. CDR3 DNA sequence: TGTGCCAGCAGCCCCGGACGAAACTATGGCTACACCTTC. Its protein is CASSPGRNYGYTF.

CDR3 sequence: CASSLDLGGTWQYF. CDR3 DNA: TGTGCCAGCAGTTTGGACCTGGGGGGAACATGGCAGTACTTC. The chain carries TRBV28 and TRBJ2-5, with a tentative D call TRBD2 (6 bases). Between the trimmed V and J ends, which lost 3 bases and 11 bases, there was a span of 19 bases. In germline, CDR1 is MDHEN, CDR2 SYDVKM. The CDR3 consists of 14 residues.

For this clonotype: The junction shows a germline mismatch at one end, possibly a read error. J is TRBJ2-2 and V is TRBV7-7, with D possibly being TRBD1 (6 bases). The CDR3 has 16 amino acids. CDR1 and CDR2 (germline): SSHAT, FNYEAQ (reference sequence). The CDR3 coding sequence is TGTGCTAGCAGCCCACTGACAGAGGGGGACACCGGGGAGCGGTTTTTT. It encodes CASSPLTEGDTGERFF.

This chain connects TRBV20-1 to TRBJ2-5; D is possibly TRBD2 (5 bases). V lost 3 bases to trimming and J lost 5 bases, with 19 bases between them. Germline-derived CDR1 and CDR2 are DFQATT and SNEGSKA (reference sequence). This CDR3 has 15 residues. CDR3 in DNA: TGCAGTGCTAGGGAACTAGGAGAGGGCTCGGAGACCCAGTACTTC. It specifies CSARELGEGSETQYF.

This clonotype was seen a handful of times. The gene calls are TRBV6-1 and TRBJ2-3; possibly TRBD2 for D (6 bases). The V end was cut by 1 base, the J end by 6 bases, with 17 bases between. Germline V lookup: CDR1 MNHNS, CDR2 SASEGT. This CDR3 is built from 16 residues. CDR3 bases: TGTGCCAGCAGTGAAGGGGTCAGTGGGACTCCGGATACGCAGTATTTT. Translated, it gives CASSEGVSGTPDTQYF.

The rearrangement uses TRBV6-2 or TRBV6-3 and TRBJ2-3; D possibly corresponds to TRBD1 (7 bases). CDR1 and CDR2 (germline): MNHEY, SVGEGT. The CDR3 is made up of 15 amino acids. The ends were cut back, 2 bases at V and 2 bases at J, with 11 bases in the middle. This CDR3 reads CASSYAGQSTDTQYF. CDR3 in DNA: TGTGCCAGCAGTTACGCGGGACAGTCCACAGATACGCAGTATTTT.

Only a few counts were recorded for this clonotype. The chain uses TRBV9 and TRBJ2-7; 8 bases line up with TRBD1. The junction had 8 bases not matched to a gene; V was cut back by 3 bases and J by 6 bases. Germline V gene sequence: CDR1 SGDLS, CDR2 YYNGEE. The CDR3 has 14 residues. The CDR3 is CASSGTGTGGEQYF. The CDR3 DNA reads as TGTGCCAGCAGCGGAACCGGGACAGGAGGCGAGCAGTACTTC.

The chain couples TRBV7-2 to TRBJ2-1, with TRBD2 matching over 13 bases. Trimming cost V 5 bases and J 7 bases; bases outside gene matches: 5. Germline-derived CDR1 and CDR2 are SGHTA and FQGNSA. The CDR3 runs 15 residues. As DNA, the CDR3 is TGTGCCAGCAGCGAGAGGACTAGCGGGGGTAATGAGCAGTTCTTC. Its protein product is CASSERTSGGNEQFF. The variable domain in full, completed from reference TRBV7-2 and TRBJ2-1, reads GAGVSQSPSNKVTEKGKDVELRCDPISGHTALYWYRQSLGQGLEFLIYFQGNSAPDKSGLPSDRFSAERTGGSVSTLTIQRTQQEDSAVYLCASSERTSGGNEQFFGPGTRLTVL.

This chain links TRBV7-9 with TRBJ1-6, with 7 bases aligning to TRBD1. This CDR3 has 14 amino acids. Germline V gives CDR1 SEHNR, CDR2 FQNEAQ (reference sequence). V dropped 4 bases and J dropped 9; count of bases not matched to a gene: 6. CDR3 protein: CASSSGQFSSPLHF. CDR3 nucleotide sequence: TGTGCCAGCAGCTCGGGACAGTTTAGTTCACCCCTCCACTTT.

This clonotype was detected only a few times. The V call is TRBV28, the J call TRBJ2-1, with D possibly being TRBD2 (6 bases). The CDR3 runs 15 residues. With 0 bases removed from V and 5 bases from J, the gap between germline ends came to 11 bases. Germline V CDR1 and CDR2: MDHEN, SYDVKM. The CDR3, as DNA: TGTGCCAGCAGTTTATGGACCGGAGGGAACAATGAGCAGTTCTTC. Amino acid sequence: CASSLWTGGNNEQFF.

V gene TRBV12-3 or TRBV12-4 combines with J gene TRBJ1-1; weak D call: TRBD1 (6 bases). CDR3 length: 13 residues. Trimming removed 7 bases at V and 3 bases at J, with 12 bases between. The CDR3 DNA reads TGTGCCAGCACCCTACAGGGAGACACTGAAGCTTTCTTT. Translating gives CASTLQGDTEAFF.

This chain links TRBV29-1 with TRBJ2-3; D uncertain. The V and J ends lost 6 bases and 6 bases respectively, with 10 bases between them. Looked up from germline, CDR1 is SQVTM and CDR2 is ANQGSEA. The CDR3 runs 11 residues. CDR3 in DNA: TGCAGCGTGGATAGAGGTGATACGCAGTATTTT. It specifies CSVDRGDTQYF.

CDR3 DNA: TGTGCCAGCAGCTTAGGGGCATCGGGAGGGGATGAGGCGCAGTATTTT. Amino acid sequence: CASSLGASGGDEAQYF. The chain recombines TRBV11-2 with TRBJ2-3, with 8 bases identical to TRBD2. This CDR3 has 16 amino acids. The trim removed 1 base at V and 10 bases at J, leaving 13 bases unmatched. Germline assignment: CDR1 SGHAT and CDR2 FQNNGV.

The table lists this clonotype with a few counts. V gene TRBV11-2 combines with J gene TRBJ2-5; D may be TRBD1 or TRBD2 (5 bases each). The CDR3 has 15 residues. The germline V and J ends were trimmed by 6 bases and 3 bases, with 17 bases remaining between them. Germline V gene lookup returns CDR1 SGHAT and CDR2 FQNNGV. CDR3 nucleotide sequence: TGTGCCAGCAGACCACAAGGGACGGAGAAAGAGACCCAGTACTTC. Amino acid sequence: CASRPQGTEKETQYF.

The V call is TRBV12-3 or TRBV12-4, the J call TRBJ2-1; D is undetermined. V was clipped by 3 bases and J by 2 bases, with 14 bases between them. CDR3 size: 16 residues. In nucleotides, the CDR3 is TGTGCCAGCAGTTTTGGGCGGACGTTCCCCTACAATGAGCAGTTCTTC. Translation gives CASSFGRTFPYNEQFF.

A few counts support this clonotype. The chain combines TRBV3-1 with TRBJ1-5, with D possibly being TRBD1 (6 bases). The ends were cut back, 4 bases at V and 5 bases at J, with 9 bases in the middle. This CDR3 region has 13 residues. Germline V gene lookup returns CDR1 LGHDT and CDR2 YNNKEL (reference sequence). CDR3 protein: CASSRQGYQPQHF. CDR3 DNA sequence: TGTGCCAGCAGCCGTCAGGGGTATCAGCCCCAGCATTTT. The full variable domain, its missing parts supplied by reference TRBV3-1 and TRBJ1-5, is DTAVSQTPKYLVTQMGNDKSIKCEQNLGHDTMYWYKQDSKKFLKIMFSYNNKELIINETVPNRFSPKSPDKAHLNLHINSLELGDSAVYFCASSRQGYQPQHFGDGTRLSIL.

V and J are TRBV7-2 and TRBJ2-5; 11 bases agree with TRBD2. Per germline, CDR1 SGHTA and CDR2 FQGNSA. The CDR3 is made up of 14 amino acids. V shed 2 bases and J 11 bases; nucleotides not matched to a gene: 7. In DNA form, the CDR3 reads TGTGCCAGCAGCTTACAACTAGCGGGAGCCGTGCAGTACTTC. Residues: CASSLQLAGAVQYF.

In this sample, this clonotype turned up a few times. This chain joins TRBV5-1 and TRBJ2-5; 7 nucleotides line up with TRBD1. The CDR3 contains 16 residues. Germline V gives CDR1 SGHRS, CDR2 YFSETQ. The J segment lost 6 bases and the V segment lost 0 bases, leaving 11 bases of the junction unmatched. The chain's CDR3 is CASSLAQGRELKTQYF. The CDR3 bases are TGCGCCAGCAGCTTGGCACAGGGGAGAGAGCTGAAGACCCAGTACTTC.

This clonotype was observed at least ten times. One end of the junction varies from germline; a read error may be responsible. The V and J genes are TRBV12-3 or TRBV12-4 and TRBJ1-1; TRBD1 is a possible D gene (6 bases). The CDR3 is 14 residues long. CDR3 sequence: CASSLGGPNTEAFF. For the CDR3, the DNA is TGTGCCAGCAGCTTAGGGGGACCGAACACTGAAGCTTTCTTT.